Following are 11 T cell receptor beta chains from one sample sequenced in a study of blood T cell repertoires in COVID-19. This table comes from immunoSEQ multiplex PCR, and its TCRdb copy is limited to in-frame clones, with some not included. The profile shows tens of thousands of clones, more than 90% of them singletons. Specimen: peripheral blood. The source of these receptors is a man aged 50-60 years with active COVID-19.

The chain combines TRBV25-1 with TRBJ2-5; tentatively, D is TRBD2 (7 bases). Germline assignment: CDR1 MGHDK and CDR2 SYGVNS. This CDR3 spans 15 amino acids. Trimming cost V 2 bases and J 2 bases, with 12 bases left between them. The CDR3 sequence is CASSERGAGQETQYF. As DNA, the CDR3 is TGTGCCAGCAGTGAACGGGGGGCGGGACAAGAGACCCAGTACTTC.

The sample holds one count of this clone. The chain joins TRBV6-2 or TRBV6-3 to TRBJ1-4, with TRBD1 matching 8 bases. Germline assignment: CDR1 MNHEY and CDR2 SVGEGT. The CDR3 has 15 amino acids. With V trimmed by 6 bases and J by 7 bases, 10 bases remained unmatched. The DNA of the CDR3 is TGTGCCAGCAGCCGTTTCGGACAGGGAGGTGAAAAACTGTTTTTT. Amino acids: CASSRFGQGGEKLFF.

This clone was detected only a few times. The gene calls are TRBV4-2 and TRBJ2-7; perhaps TRBD2 as D (6 bases). Germline lookup yields CDR1 LGHNA and CDR2 YNFKEQ. The CDR3 length is 12 residues. Trimming removed 5 bases at V and 7 bases at J, with 12 bases between. For the CDR3, the DNA is TGTGCCAGCAGCACTCCTGGGGGGGAGCAGTACTTC. Translation: CASSTPGGEQYF.

The chain carries TRBV4-2 and TRBJ2-3; D possibly corresponds to TRBD2 (7 bases). The V end lost 6 bases, the J end lost 5 bases, and 21 bases lay between the germline ends. Germline CDR1 reads LGHNA; CDR2 reads YNFKEQ. The CDR3 consists of 16 residues. CDR3 in amino acids: CASSFGRGADEDTQYF. The CDR3 DNA reads as TGTGCCAGCAGTTTCGGTCGGGGGGCGGATGAAGATACGCAGTATTTT.

This clone was seen a few times. CDR3 in amino acids: CASSREGYNEQFF. CDR3 sequence (DNA): TGCGCCAGCAGCCGGGAGGGGTACAATGAGCAGTTCTTC. V usage is TRBV5-1 and J usage is TRBJ2-1; 8 bases align to TRBD2. Trimming removed 4 bases from V and 4 bases from J; junction bases left unmatched: 1. CDR1 is SGHRS and CDR2 is YFSETQ in the germline V gene. CDR3 length: 13 amino acids.

The chain is built from TRBV12-3 or TRBV12-4 and TRBJ2-3; weak D call: TRBD2 (5 bases). Trimming took off 3 bases at V and 4 bases at J, with 8 bases between the two ends. The CDR3 is 13 amino acids. The CDR3 loop is CASSFGVADTQYF. Written as DNA, the CDR3 is TGTGCCAGCAGTTTCGGGGTGGCAGATACGCAGTATTTT.

The rearrangement links TRBV5-1 to TRBJ2-5; tentatively, D is TRBD2 (6 bases). V was pared by 0 bases and J by 4 bases, with 13 bases between. Germline V gene lookup returns CDR1 SGHRS and CDR2 YFSETQ. This CDR3 is 15 amino acids long. The CDR3 sequence: CASSLGPRRGETQYF. For the CDR3, the DNA is TGCGCCAGCAGCTTGGGGCCCCGGCGGGGAGAGACCCAGTACTTC.

The chain recombines TRBV12-3 or TRBV12-4 with TRBJ2-7; 9 positions match TRBD2. V shed 6 bases and J 8 bases; nucleotides not matched to a gene: 8. This CDR3 has 13 amino acids. The CDR3 DNA is TGTGCCAGCAGGATTAGCGGGAGCTTCAAGCAGTACTTC. The encoded protein is CASRISGSFKQYF.

This chain connects TRBV6-5 to TRBJ2-2; 11 nucleotides agree with TRBD1. This CDR3 is 13 amino acids long. Germline values: CDR1 MNHEY, CDR2 SVGAGI. Germline trimming cut 6 bases from V and 6 bases from J; bases unmatched to any gene: 0. The CDR3 sequence: CASRGQGAGELFF. CDR3 sequence (DNA): TGTGCCAGCAGGGGACAGGGGGCCGGGGAGCTGTTTTTT.

The count of this clone is one. The chain has TRBV29-1 and TRBJ2-7; TRBD1 matches at 9 bases. The germline gives CDR1 SQVTM, CDR2 ANQGSEA. The CDR3 has 14 amino acids. V was clipped by 4 bases and J by 2 bases; unmatched bases: 6. CDR3 nucleotide sequence: TGCAGCGTTGCAGACAGGGGGACCCCCTACGAGCAGTACTTC. Amino acid sequence: CSVADRGTPYEQYF.

CDR3 amino acids: CASSLGTGRRWGSSYEQYF. The CDR3 DNA reads as TGTGCCAGCAGCCTCGGGACAGGGCGCCGGTGGGGCAGCTCCTACGAGCAGTACTTC. This chain uses TRBV3-1 (or the pseudogene TRBV3-2) with TRBJ2-7, with TRBD1 matching 9 bases. The germline gives CDR1 LGHDT, CDR2 YNNKEL (reference sequence). After removal of 4 bases from V and 0 bases from J, the junction contained 16 bases not matched to a gene. This CDR3 has 19 residues.